Below are 23 T cell receptor beta chains sequenced from a single sample in a study of T-cell memory formation after mild COVID-19. From the 5' RACE reads, TCRdb called clonotypes with MiXCR, one entry per CDR3 protein. The sample lists 250,000 to 350,000 distinct CDR3 sequences; around 15% were seen once. The sequenced sample consisted of PBMCs or a T cell subset sorted from them (not recorded which). Receptors were obtained from a young man who had mild COVID-19 (a few samples of this study predate the infection). Cell type and time point are not known.

This clonotype was counted only a few times. The chain links TRBV4-2 to TRBJ2-5; maybe TRBD2 (5 bases). V lost 1 base and J 5 bases, leaving 14 bases between the germline ends. Per germline, CDR1 LGHNA and CDR2 YNFKEQ. The CDR3 is 15 residues long. The CDR3 here is CASSQGEGGVETQYF. For the CDR3, the DNA is TGTGCCAGCAGCCAAGGGGAAGGAGGAGTCGAGACCCAGTACTTC.

In this sample, this clonotype turned up many times. This rearrangement joins TRBV15 to TRBJ2-5; no clear D. CDR1 is LNHNV and CDR2 is YYDKDF in the germline V gene (reference sequence). The CDR3 runs 13 residues. V was trimmed by 0 bases and J by 5 bases, leaving 7 bases between them. DNA for the CDR3: TGTGCCACCAGCAGAGACTCCCGGGAGACCCAGTACTTC. Amino acid sequence: CATSRDSRETQYF.

Only a few counts were recorded for this clonotype. The chain carries TRBV11-1 and TRBJ2-3, with 8 bases aligning to TRBD1. J was trimmed by 4 bases and V by 5 bases; bases with no gene match: 5. Per germline, CDR1 SGHAT and CDR2 FQDESV (reference sequence). CDR3 length equals 14 residues. CDR3 in amino acids: CASSPGTGSDTQYF. In DNA form, the CDR3 reads TGTGCCAGCAGCCCTGGGACAGGATCAGATACGCAGTATTTT.

V is TRBV10-3 and J is TRBJ2-3, with D hard to call. Trimming removed 2 bases at V and 4 bases at J, with 4 bases between. From germline, CDR1 is ENHRY and CDR2 SYGVKD. The CDR3 totals 12 residues. CDR3: CAISEVADTQYF. For the CDR3, the DNA is TGTGCCATCAGTGAGGTCGCAGATACGCAGTATTTT.

This clonotype was seen a few times. This rearrangement joins TRBV20-1 to TRBJ1-1, with D hard to call. V dropped 5 bases and J dropped 5 bases, with 15 bases sitting between them. The CDR3 is made up of 13 amino acids. Per germline, CDR1 DFQATT and CDR2 SNEGSKA (reference sequence). CDR3 bases: TGCAGTGCTCTCCACGTACAGTGGACTGAAGCTTTCTTT. Protein product: CSALHVQWTEAFF.

This clonotype was seen a few times. This chain connects TRBV4-1 to TRBJ2-1, with D perhaps assigned TRBD1 or TRBD2 (5 bases each). Germline V lookup: CDR1 MGHRA, CDR2 YSYEKL. V dropped 3 bases and J dropped 9 bases, with 18 bases sitting between them. The CDR3 runs to 15 residues. The CDR3 is CASSHLGRDPGEQFF. In DNA form, the CDR3 reads TGCGCCAGCAGCCATCTCGGACGGGACCCGGGTGAGCAGTTCTTC.

This clonotype was seen more than once but under ten times. The V call is TRBV5-1, the J call TRBJ1-6; 9 bases match TRBD1. This CDR3 region has 16 residues. J was trimmed by 10 bases and V by 4 bases; bases with no gene match: 12. Germline loops: CDR1 SGHRS, CDR2 YFSETQ. The CDR3 coding sequence is TGCGCCAGCAGCGCGGAGGCGGGACAGGGAATGTCACCCCTCCACTTT. This gives the protein CASSAEAGQGMSPLHF.

This chain links TRBV5-6 with TRBJ2-1, with D perhaps TRBD2 (5 bases). CDR1 and CDR2 from the germline V gene are SGHDT and YYEEEE. The CDR3 extends over 17 amino acids. Between the trimmed V and J ends, which lost 1 base and 5 bases, there was a span of 19 bases. The CDR3 DNA sequence: TGTGCCAGCAGCTTGTTGAGTGGAGGACGCGTTGACAATGAGCAGTTCTTC. It yields the protein CASSLLSGGRVDNEQFF.

The V gene is TRBV6-2 or TRBV6-3, the J gene TRBJ1-2, with D unresolved. CDR3 size: 15 residues. Germline V gene data show CDR1 as MNHEY and CDR2 as SVGEGT. Trimming shortened V by 7 bases and J by 6 bases, and 21 bases separated the two germline ends. CDR3 nucleotides: TGTGCCAGCACTCCCCGCCTAGGCCGACTAGATGGCTACACCTTC. This codes for CASTPRLGRLDGYTF.

This clonotype was counted between two and nine times. The V and J genes are TRBV6-2 or TRBV6-3 and TRBJ1-6, with 7 bases lining up with TRBD1. Germline CDR1 reads MNHEY; CDR2 reads SVGEGT. V lost 7 bases, J lost 12 bases, and 9 bases stayed unmatched. The CDR3 is made up of 13 amino acids. The CDR3 region has the DNA TGTGCCAGCAACGACAGGGCCCTAGGACCCCTCCACTTT. Translated, it gives CASNDRALGPLHF.

This clonotype was observed a handful of times. The V and J genes are TRBV29-1 and TRBJ2-7; 8 nucleotides agree with TRBD2. CDR3 size: 14 residues. In germline, CDR1 is SQVTM, CDR2 ANQGSEA. Trimming took 4 bases from V and 1 from J; bases not matched to a gene: 6. Here the CDR3 DNA reads TGCAGCGTTGGTCTAGCGGGTAGATCCTACGAGCAGTACTTC. Encoded protein: CSVGLAGRSYEQYF.

The rearrangement uses TRBV4-3 and TRBJ2-6, with a possible D match to TRBD2 (6 bases). CDR3 length: 18 amino acids. V was pared by 4 bases and J by 3 bases, with 19 bases between. Germline V gene sequence: CDR1 LGHNA, CDR2 YSLEER. The CDR3 DNA reads as TGCGCCAGCAGCCGCAGAACCGGAGGGGAGTTTGGGGCCAACGTCCTGACTTTC. Protein product: CASSRRTGGEFGANVLTF.

In its sample, this clonotype was seen once. This chain links TRBV7-2 with TRBJ2-7; D unclear. This CDR3 is built from 15 residues. V was trimmed by 6 bases and J by 0 bases, leaving 15 bases between them. Germline assignment: CDR1 SGHTA and CDR2 FQGNSA. The CDR3 is CASRQSRVSSYEQYF. Here the CDR3 DNA reads TGTGCCAGCAGACAATCACGGGTGAGCTCCTACGAGCAGTACTTC.

Many counts were recorded for this clonotype. This chain's CDR3 is CASSLEVGRDTQYF. The CDR3 DNA sequence: TGCGCCAGCAGCTTGGAAGTTGGGCGGGATACGCAGTATTTT. The rearrangement uses TRBV5-1 and TRBJ2-3; D is undetermined. Deletions cut 0 bases from V and 6 bases from J, with 11 bases between. Germline assignment: CDR1 SGHRS and CDR2 YFSETQ. CDR3 length: 14 residues.

In this sample, this clonotype turned up a few times. The genes are TRBV5-6 and TRBJ1-1, with D uncertain. CDR3 length: 13 residues. The V gene lost 4 bases and the J gene lost 1 base, with 8 bases spanning the gap. Germline loops: CDR1 SGHDT, CDR2 YYEEEE. CDR3 DNA sequence: TGTGCCAGCAGCCGCGAGCGGAACACTGAAGCTTTCTTT. Protein: CASSRERNTEAFF.

The rearrangement links TRBV12-3 or TRBV12-4 to TRBJ1-3; TRBD1 aligns across 7 bases. This CDR3 region has 14 residues. The trim removed 6 bases at V and 4 bases at J, leaving 6 bases unmatched. The CDR3 protein is CASSDREKGNTIYF. In DNA form, the CDR3 reads TGTGCCAGCAGCGACAGGGAAAAAGGAAACACCATATATTTT.

The gene calls are TRBV9 and TRBJ1-6; a weak D match, TRBD1 (5 bases). V was clipped by 0 bases and J by 10 bases, with 11 bases between them. Germline loops: CDR1 SGDLS, CDR2 YYNGEE. This CDR3 contains 14 residues. CDR3 sequence reads: CASSVGDGGSPLHF. As DNA, the CDR3 is TGTGCCAGCAGCGTAGGGGACGGCGGATCACCCCTCCACTTT.

This clonotype was detected ten times or more. The chain couples TRBV20-1 to TRBJ2-3, with D perhaps assigned TRBD1 or TRBD2 (6 bases each). CDR3 size: 14 residues. The V gene's germline CDR1 is DFQATT and CDR2 SNEGSKA (reference sequence). Trimming stripped 6 bases from V and 6 bases from J, with 19 bases between. The CDR3 nucleotides are TGCAGTGCCCCCGGGGGCAGGGTTCGGGATACGCAGTATTTT. Translation: CSAPGGRVRDTQYF.

The chain combines TRBV4-2 with TRBJ1-1; possible D gene TRBD1, 5 bases. The CDR3 is 16 amino acids. Germline assignment: CDR1 LGHNA and CDR2 YNFKEQ. Trimming stripped 4 bases from V and 3 bases from J, with 18 bases between. CDR3 DNA sequence: TGTGCCAGCAGCCCATTCAAGGGGTTAGAGGACACTGAAGCTTTCTTT. Its protein product is CASSPFKGLEDTEAFF.

This chain links TRBV24-1 with TRBJ2-3, with D uncertain. The V end lost 3 bases, the J end lost 6 bases, and 9 bases lay between the germline ends. Germline V gene sequence: CDR1 KGHDR, CDR2 SFDVKD. The CDR3 length is 13 residues. The CDR3 nucleotides read TGTGCCACCAGTGATCTCCAGGCCGATACGCAGTATTTT. Translating gives CATSDLQADTQYF.

This sequence joins TRBV21-1 and TRBJ1-6; the listed D gene, TRBD1, was not tested against the DNA. TRBV21-1 is flagged as a pseudogene. The CDR3 extends over 14 amino acids. The CDR3 spells CASSKGATPSPLHF. CDR3 sequence (DNA): TGTGCCAGCAGCAAGGGGGCTACCCCTTCACCCCTCCACTTT.

In regard to this clonotype: It is likely a read error, because the conserved phenylalanine at the end of the CDR3 is missing. This chain uses TRBV12-3 or TRBV12-4 with TRBJ1-3; D remains unclear. CDR3 size: 14 residues. Trimming took off 0 bases at V and 9 bases at J, with 12 bases between the two ends. CDR3 nucleotide sequence: TGTGCCAGCAGTTTAGCGGGGTCAGATAGCACCATATATTGT. Amino acids: CASSLAGSDSTIYC.

The chain uses TRBV28 and TRBJ2-4; 8 bases are a match to TRBD2. With V trimmed by 4 bases and J by 0 bases, 5 bases remained unmatched. The germline V gene has CDR1 MDHEN and CDR2 SYDVKM. The CDR3 is made up of 16 amino acids. The CDR3 loop is CASSSRGALAKNIQYF. The CDR3 bases are TGTGCCAGCAGTTCGCGGGGGGCTCTAGCCAAAAACATTCAGTACTTC.